This entry lists 3 T cell receptor beta chains sequenced from one sample in a study of CD8 T cells in ankylosing spondylitis. Points from the study as a whole: A motif of 8 or 9 highly homologous TCR beta variants was seen as apparently characteristic of ankylosing spondylitis blood.

TCRdb called the 5' RACE reads again in MiXCR, with one record for every CDR3 protein. The repertoire holds about 500,000 distinct CDR3 sequences, with about 5.4% as singletons. Which antigens these TCRs recognize remains unknown. Sequencing was done on a sample of blood, either unsorted or a sorted T cell fraction (not recorded which). The receptor source for this set is a male donor with ankylosing spondylitis.

This clonotype appeared a few times. The rearrangement joins TRBV20-1 to TRBJ1-2, with a possible D match to TRBD1 (5 bases). The V and J ends lost 7 bases and 1 base respectively, with 10 bases between them. The CDR3 is made up of 12 amino acids. Germline V gene sequence: CDR1 DFQATT, CDR2 SNEGSKA (reference sequence). CDR3 protein: CSVQGRNYGYTF. The CDR3 region has the DNA TGCAGTGTCCAGGGTCGTAACTATGGCTACACCTTC.

This clonotype occurred a few times. The gene calls are TRBV4-3 and TRBJ2-2; D may be TRBD1 (5 bases). CDR3 size: 14 residues. Trimming left V 11 bases short and J 0 bases short, with 13 bases between. The germline V gene has CDR1 LGHNA and CDR2 YSLEER. In DNA form, the CDR3 reads TGCGCCTCTCAGGGAACGGCGAACACCGGGGAGCTGTTTTTT. Encoded protein: CASQGTANTGELFF.

This clonotype was counted many times. This chain uses TRBV5-1 with TRBJ2-1, with 8 bases fitting TRBD2. V trimming: 5 bases; J trimming: 8 bases; junction bases outside the gene matches: 9. Germline V gives CDR1 SGHRS, CDR2 YFSETQ. CDR3 length: 14 residues. The CDR3 loop reads CASRGGSGADEQFF. As DNA, the CDR3 is TGCGCCAGCAGGGGGGGTAGCGGGGCGGATGAGCAGTTCTTC. The full variable domain, rest sourced from reference TRBV5-1 and TRBJ2-1, is KAGVTQTPRYLIKTRGQQVTLSCSPISGHRSVSWYQQTPGQGLQFLFEYFSETQRNKGNFPGRFSGRQFSNSRSEMNVSTLELGDSALYLCASRGGSGADEQFFGPGTRLTVL.